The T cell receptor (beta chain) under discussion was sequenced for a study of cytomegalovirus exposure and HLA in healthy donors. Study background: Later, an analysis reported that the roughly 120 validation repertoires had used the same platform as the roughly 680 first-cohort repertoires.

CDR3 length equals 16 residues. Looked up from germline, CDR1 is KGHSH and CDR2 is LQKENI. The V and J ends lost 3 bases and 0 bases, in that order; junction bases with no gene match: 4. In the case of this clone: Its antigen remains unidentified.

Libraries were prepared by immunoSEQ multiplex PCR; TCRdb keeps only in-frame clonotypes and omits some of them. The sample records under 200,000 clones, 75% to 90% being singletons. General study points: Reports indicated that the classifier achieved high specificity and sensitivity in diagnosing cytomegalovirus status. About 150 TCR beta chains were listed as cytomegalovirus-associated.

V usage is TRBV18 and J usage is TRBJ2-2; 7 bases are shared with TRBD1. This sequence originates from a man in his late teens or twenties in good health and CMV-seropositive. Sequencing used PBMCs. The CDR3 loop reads CASSPSQGTNTGELFF. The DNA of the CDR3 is TGTGCCAGCTCACCTTCACAGGGGACGAACACCGGGGAGCTGTTTTTT.